The following is a T cell receptor (beta chain) sequence with its context. V lost 0 bases and J 8 bases, leaving 4 bases between the germline ends. There are 12 residues in the CDR3. CDR1 is KGHSH and CDR2 is LQKENI in the germline V gene. The data are from a study of technical replicates of blood from a few donors. Sequenced by immunoSEQ multiplex PCR; TCRdb stores in-frame clones only, minus some. The sample has roughly 100,000 clones, under 96% seen once. The genes are TRBV18 and TRBJ2-2, with unresolved D. This receptor was obtained from a human donor in good health. Sequencing was done on a sample of T cells isolated from PBMCs. CDR3 residues: CASSPPKGELFF. CDR3 sequence (DNA): TGTGCCAGCTCACCACCTAAAGGGGAGCTGTTTTTT.